This entry is about one T cell receptor (beta chain). Its specific antigen is unknown. Base qualities were left out, and no much larger clone turns up one base away. Spanning cysteine to phenylalanine, the CDR3 consists of 16 amino acids. Only CDR3 DNA remains: 48 bases, in frame from the first base. CDR1 and CDR2 are read off the germline V gene as SGHRS and YFSETQ. A distance of 17 bases separates the germline ends of V and J, which lose 0 bases and 6 bases respectively. These data belong to a study of CD8 T cells in ankylosing spondylitis (dated by TCRdb to 2017 to 2019). Notes on the research overall: The study profiled T cell receptor beta repertoires in healthy donors and ankylosing spondylitis patients to find disease-linked TCR variants. The full study cohort was made up of about 25 ankylosing spondylitis patients and roughly 98 healthy donors. Peripheral blood was sampled, and synovial fluid was additionally collected from ankylosing spondylitis patients.

The instrument was an Illumina HiSeq 2500. Quantitative 5'-RACE with molecular barcodes was the method used to prepare the TCR beta libraries. As for how the authors treated the data: A new computational method based on a probabilistic model of VDJ rearrangement was used to identify disease-linked TCR variants. TCRdb reprocessed the public reads (quality trimming at Q25 with fastp, clone calling with MiXCR) and kept in-frame beta chains. Here each entry gathers all rows of one CDR3 protein and keeps the most common genes and DNA. TCRdb assigned the V and J calls; the authors' analysis was not used. This sample is represented by 350,000 to 550,000 distinct CDR3 sequences; more than 25% of them were singletons. The ten largest make up about 0.92% of the sample. The full study reports these points: A CD8+ phenotype was shown by the disease-linked clones, which were found at relatively low frequencies in peripheral blood. The disease-linked clones were reported as significantly enriched in matched synovial fluid samples from ankylosing spondylitis patients. Blood from ankylosing spondylitis patients appeared to be characterized by a TCR beta motif made up of under 10 highly homologous amino acid variants. Some motif variants were previously reported in synovial fluid and blood of reactive arthritis patients, suggesting common disease-initiation mechanisms.

The sequence is built from TRBV5-1 and TRBJ2-3, with TRBD1 perhaps the D gene, on 6 matching bases. The clonotype comes from a male donor with ankylosing spondylitis. The sample was blood, either unsorted or a sorted T cell fraction (not recorded which). The nucleotide sequence is given as TGCGCCAGCAGCTTGGCCGCAGGCTGGGGGCTTGATACGCAGTATTTT. It translates as CASSLAAGWGLDTQYF.